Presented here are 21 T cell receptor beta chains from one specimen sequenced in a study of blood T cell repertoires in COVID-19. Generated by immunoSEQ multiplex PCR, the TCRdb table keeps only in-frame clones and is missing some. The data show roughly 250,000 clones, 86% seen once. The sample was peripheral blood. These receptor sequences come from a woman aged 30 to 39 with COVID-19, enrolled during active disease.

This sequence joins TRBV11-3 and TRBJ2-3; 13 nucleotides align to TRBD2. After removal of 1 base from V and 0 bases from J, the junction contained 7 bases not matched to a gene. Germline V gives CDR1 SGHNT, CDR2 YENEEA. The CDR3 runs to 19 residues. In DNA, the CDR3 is TGTGCCAGCAGCTTAGGCCTGACTAGCGGGGGGACTAGCACAGATACGCAGTATTTT. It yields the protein CASSLGLTSGGTSTDTQYF.

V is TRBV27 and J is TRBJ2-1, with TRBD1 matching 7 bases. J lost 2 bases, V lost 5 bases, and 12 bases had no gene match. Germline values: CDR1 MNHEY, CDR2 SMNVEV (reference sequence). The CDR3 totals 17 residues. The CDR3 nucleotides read TGTGCCAGCAGTCATACCCTGGGACAGATAACCTACAATGAGCAGTTCTTC. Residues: CASSHTLGQITYNEQFF.

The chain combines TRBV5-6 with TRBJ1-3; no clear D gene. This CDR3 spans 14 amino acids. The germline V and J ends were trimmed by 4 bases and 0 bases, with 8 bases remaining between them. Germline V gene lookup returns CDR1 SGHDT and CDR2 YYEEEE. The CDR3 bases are TGTGCCAGCAGCGTACAGATCTCTGGAAACACCATATATTTT. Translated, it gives CASSVQISGNTIYF. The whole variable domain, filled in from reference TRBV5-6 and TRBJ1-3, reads DAGVTQSPTHLIKTRGQQVTLRCSPKSGHDTVSWYQQALGQGPQFIFQYYEEEERQRGNFPDRFSGHQFPNYSSELNVNALLLGDSALYLCASSVQISGNTIYFGEGSWLTVV.

In DNA, the CDR3 is TGTGCCAGTAGTATCCTCCTTTATGGAGGCAATGAGCAGTTCTTC. It is translated as CASSILLYGGNEQFF. The V gene is TRBV19, the J gene TRBJ2-1; D possibly corresponds to TRBD2 (5 bases). Germline V CDR1 and CDR2: LNHDA, SQIVND (reference sequence). The ends were cut back, 3 bases at V and 6 bases at J, with 15 bases in the middle. The length of the CDR3 is 15 residues. The full variable domain, its missing parts supplied by reference TRBV19 and TRBJ2-1, is DGGITQSPKYLFRKEGQNVTLSCEQNLNHDAMYWYRQDPGQGLRLIYYSQIVNDFQKGDIAEGYSVSREKKESFPLTVTSAQKNPTAFYLCASSILLYGGNEQFFGPGTRLTVL.

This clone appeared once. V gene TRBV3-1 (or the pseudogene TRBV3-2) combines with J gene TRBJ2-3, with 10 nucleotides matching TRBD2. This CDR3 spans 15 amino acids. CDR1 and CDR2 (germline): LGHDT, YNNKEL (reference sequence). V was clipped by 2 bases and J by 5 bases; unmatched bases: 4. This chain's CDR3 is CASSQTGTSVDTQYF. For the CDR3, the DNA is TGTGCCAGCAGCCAAACCGGGACTAGCGTAGATACGCAGTATTTT.

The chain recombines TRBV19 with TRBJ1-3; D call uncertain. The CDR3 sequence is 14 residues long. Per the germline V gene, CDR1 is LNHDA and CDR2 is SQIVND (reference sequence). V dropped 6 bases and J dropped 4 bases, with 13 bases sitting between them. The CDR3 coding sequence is TGTGCCAGTAGCCGACCCGGCGGGGGAAACACCATATATTTT. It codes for CASSRPGGGNTIYF.

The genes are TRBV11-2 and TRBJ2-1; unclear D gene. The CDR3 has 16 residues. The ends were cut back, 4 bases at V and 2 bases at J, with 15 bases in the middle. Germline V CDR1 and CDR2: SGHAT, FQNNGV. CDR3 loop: CASSYYTSRAYNEQFF. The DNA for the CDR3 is TGTGCCAGCAGCTACTATACGTCTCGGGCCTACAATGAGCAGTTCTTC.

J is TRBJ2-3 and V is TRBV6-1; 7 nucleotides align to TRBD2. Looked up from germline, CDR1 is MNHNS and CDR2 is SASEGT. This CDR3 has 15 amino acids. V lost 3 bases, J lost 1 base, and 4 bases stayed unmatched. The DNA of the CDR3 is TGTGCCAGCAGTGAGGGGAGCGGGGGCACAGATACGCAGTATTTT. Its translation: CASSEGSGGTDTQYF.

CDR3 coding DNA: TGTGCTAGTGGACTCCTGACAGGGGGCGAACTCTCTAATTCACCCCTCCACTTT. Its translation is CASGLLTGGELSNSPLHF. The chain couples TRBV12-5 to TRBJ1-6, with 10 bases matching TRBD1. V dropped 6 bases and J dropped 6; count of bases not matched to a gene: 14. The CDR3 is made up of 18 amino acids. Germline loops: CDR1 LGHNT, CDR2 FRNRAP.

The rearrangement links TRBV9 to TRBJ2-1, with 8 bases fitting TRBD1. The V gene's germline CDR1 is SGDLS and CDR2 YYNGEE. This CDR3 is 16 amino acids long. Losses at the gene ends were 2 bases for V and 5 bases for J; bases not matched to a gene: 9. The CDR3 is CASSVSRQGRDNEQFF. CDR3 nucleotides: TGTGCCAGCAGCGTCAGCCGACAGGGGCGTGACAATGAGCAGTTCTTC.

Written as DNA, the CDR3 is TGCAGCGTTCGGTCTGACAGGGGGCCAGAGACCCAGTACTTC. This gives the protein CSVRSDRGPETQYF. This chain connects TRBV29-1 to TRBJ2-5; 10 positions match TRBD1. In germline, CDR1 is SQVTM, CDR2 ANQGSEA. The J segment lost 4 bases and the V segment lost 5 bases, leaving 7 bases of the junction unmatched. CDR3 length: 14 amino acids.

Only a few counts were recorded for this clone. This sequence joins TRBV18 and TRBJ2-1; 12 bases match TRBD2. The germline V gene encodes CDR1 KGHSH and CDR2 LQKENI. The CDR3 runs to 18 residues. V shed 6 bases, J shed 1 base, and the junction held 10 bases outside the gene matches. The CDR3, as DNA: TGTGCCAGCTCGCCGCTAGCGGGGGGGCCTCAGTCCTACAATGAGCAGTTCTTC. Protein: CASSPLAGGPQSYNEQFF.

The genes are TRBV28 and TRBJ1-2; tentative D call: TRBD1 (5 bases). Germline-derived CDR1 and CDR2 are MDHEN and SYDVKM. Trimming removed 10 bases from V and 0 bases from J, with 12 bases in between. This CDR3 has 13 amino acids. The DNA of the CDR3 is TGTGCCATCAGCGACAGATCTAACTATGGCTACACCTTC. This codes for CAISDRSNYGYTF.

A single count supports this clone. The CDR3 protein is CASRMGQGANEQFF. CDR3 coding DNA: TGTGCCAGCAGAATGGGACAGGGGGCCAATGAGCAGTTCTTC. The chain carries TRBV28 and TRBJ2-1; 12 nucleotides line up with TRBD1. The germline gives CDR1 MDHEN, CDR2 SYDVKM. The CDR3 has 14 amino acids. J gave up 6 bases and V 6 bases, and 3 bases lay outside the gene matches. Based on the CDR3 plus reference TRBV28 and TRBJ2-1, the full variable domain is DVKVTQSSRYLVKRTGEKVFLECVQDMDHENMFWYRQDPGLGLRLIYFSYDVKMKEKGDIPEGYSVSREKKERFSLILESASTNQTSMYLCASRMGQGANEQFFGPGTRLTVL.

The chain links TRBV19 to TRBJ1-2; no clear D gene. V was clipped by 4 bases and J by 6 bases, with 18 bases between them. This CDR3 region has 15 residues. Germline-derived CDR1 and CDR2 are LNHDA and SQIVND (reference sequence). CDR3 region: CASSKWASPRDGYTF. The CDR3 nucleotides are TGTGCCAGTAGTAAATGGGCCTCGCCCCGCGATGGCTACACCTTC.

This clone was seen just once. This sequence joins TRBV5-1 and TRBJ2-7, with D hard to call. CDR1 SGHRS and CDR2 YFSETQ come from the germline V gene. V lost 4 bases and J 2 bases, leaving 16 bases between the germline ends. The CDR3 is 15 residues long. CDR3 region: CASSRDLDRPYEQYF. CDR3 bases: TGCGCCAGCAGCCGAGACTTAGATCGGCCCTACGAGCAGTACTTC.

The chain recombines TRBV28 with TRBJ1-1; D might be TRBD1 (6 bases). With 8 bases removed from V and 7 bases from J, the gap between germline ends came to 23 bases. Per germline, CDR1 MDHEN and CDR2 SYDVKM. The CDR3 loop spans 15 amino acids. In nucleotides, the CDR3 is TGTGCCAGCGGGGGGGGACAAAACATTCGGGTTGAAGCTTTCTTT. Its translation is CASGGGQNIRVEAFF.

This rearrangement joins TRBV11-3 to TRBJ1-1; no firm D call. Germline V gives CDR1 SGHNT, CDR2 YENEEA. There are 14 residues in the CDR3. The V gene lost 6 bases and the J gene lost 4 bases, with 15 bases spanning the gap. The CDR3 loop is CASSPGPAGTEAFF. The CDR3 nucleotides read TGTGCCAGCAGTCCCGGGCCGGCGGGCACTGAAGCTTTCTTT.

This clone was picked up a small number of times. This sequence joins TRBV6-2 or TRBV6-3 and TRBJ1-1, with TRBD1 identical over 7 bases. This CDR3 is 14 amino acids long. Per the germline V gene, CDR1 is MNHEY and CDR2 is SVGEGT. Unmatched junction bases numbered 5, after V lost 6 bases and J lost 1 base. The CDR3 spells CASSHRGGNTEAFF. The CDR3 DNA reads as TGTGCCAGCAGCCACAGGGGTGGGAACACTGAAGCTTTCTTT.

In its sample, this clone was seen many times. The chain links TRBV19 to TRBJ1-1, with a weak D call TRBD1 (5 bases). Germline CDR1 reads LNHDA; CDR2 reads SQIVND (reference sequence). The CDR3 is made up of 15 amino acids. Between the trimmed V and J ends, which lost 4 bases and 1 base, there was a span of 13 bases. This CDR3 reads CASSTQGHGNTEAFF. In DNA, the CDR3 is TGTGCCAGTAGTACCCAGGGTCATGGGAACACTGAAGCTTTCTTT.

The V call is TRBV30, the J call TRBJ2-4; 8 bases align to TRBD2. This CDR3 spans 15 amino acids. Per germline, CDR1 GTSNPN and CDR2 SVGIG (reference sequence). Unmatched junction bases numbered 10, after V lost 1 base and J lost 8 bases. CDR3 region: CAWSGPGGRADIQYF. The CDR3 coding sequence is TGTGCCTGGAGTGGTCCGGGGGGGCGGGCGGACATTCAGTACTTC.